The rows below give T cell receptor beta chains drawn from one sample of a study of sequential checkpoint blockade in melanoma. Sequenced by immunoSEQ multiplex PCR; TCRdb stores in-frame clones only, minus some. The sample holds 1,500 to 2,000 clones, approximately 18% seen once. The specimen comprised tumor tissue (inferred from file names), sampled from a patient given nivolumab and ipilimumab in sequence. The receptors here all came from a human donor with melanoma. Each CDR3 is given with its conserved first and last residue.

V gene	J gene	CDR3 protein
TRBV28	TRBJ2-3	CASSLYRSGGSGDTQYF
TRBV2	TRBJ2-3	CASSYRGFYTDTQYF
TRBV15	TRBJ1-1	CATSSYGTGTEAFF
TRBV28	TRBJ2-3	CASSPLGTDSTDTQYF
TRBV9	TRBJ1-6	CASSVGTGMPTLHF
TRBV11-3	TRBJ2-3	CASSLGVALSTDTQYF
TRBV12-2	TRBJ1-1	CAAGRPTAFTEAFF
TRBV19	TRBJ2-2	CASSRIAGVGVGELFF
TRBV28	TRBJ1-6	CASSVGGANSPLHF
TRBV15	TRBJ2-5	CATSRGFRTSGYQETQYF
TRBV28	TRBJ1-2	CASIQPGQGAQSGYTF
TRBV25-1	TRBJ2-4	CASSRQGWDIQYF
TRBV5-1	TRBJ1-4	CASSLSFREGEKLFF
TRBV6-7	TRBJ1-1	CASRENAEAFF
TRBV28	TRBJ2-3	CASSFLSGTDTQYF
TRBV5-1	TRBJ2-1	CASSLYSGDNEQFF
TRBV19	TRBJ2-5	CASSTRQGSVQETQYF
TRBV6-8	TRBJ1-1	CASSAQGANTEAFF
TRBV28	TRBJ2-7	CASNREIRPEQYF
TRBV5-1	TRBJ2-7	CASSLFGASGGILSYEQYF
TRBV11-3	TRBJ2-1	CASSELSGPNNEQFF
TRBV6-8	TRBJ1-2	CASSPEGQGAYGYTF
TRBV15	TRBJ1-1	CATSRVRTGGTEAFF
TRBV11-3	TRBJ2-2	CASSLRGTRNTGELFF
TRBV25-1	TRBJ2-2	CASSSFNTGELFF
TRBV28	TRBJ2-5	CASRGLAGGLRWETQYF
TRBV6-8	TRBJ2-1	CASSYSKRGLSRGQFF
TRBV30	TRBJ1-5	CAWSALDVEPQHF
TRBV28	TRBJ2-2	CASRPTAANTGELFF
TRBV30	TRBJ1-1	CAWSYRGGTEAFF